Given below is one TCR beta chain in context. The data were obtained in a study of blood T cell repertoires in COVID-19. Overall study: Spain, Italy and the United States supplied samples that represented acute and convalescent COVID-19. PBMCs, B-cell-depleted T cells, or T cells were the source of the cDNA or gDNA that made up the material.

This CDR3 has 15 residues. V shed 4 bases and J 8 bases; nucleotides not matched to a gene: 15. The V gene's germline CDR1 is SQVTM and CDR2 ANQGSEA. Original handling: It was from reference gene primer amplification that nucleated cell counts were estimated. The assay was immunoSEQ multiplex PCR, and TCRdb's table has in-frame clones only and misses some. V and J calls and clone size are copied from that table; D and trimming were computed from the DNA. The repertoire has around 700,000 clones, around 89% of them found once; the top ten carry approximately 0.3%. Sequenced input: peripheral blood. The receptor was isolated from a woman aged 18-29 years with acute or convalescent COVID-19. The chain has TRBV29-1 and TRBJ1-2; 8 bases line up with TRBD1. The CDR3: CSVASQGARSEGYTF. The CDR3 DNA is TGCAGCGTTGCTAGTCAGGGGGCGCGCTCTGAGGGCTACACCTTC.